This T cell receptor (beta chain) was identified in a study of blood T cell repertoires in COVID-19. Study in general: From the United States, Italy and Spain came samples of acute and convalescent COVID-19. T cells, B-cell-depleted T cells, or PBMCs provided the cDNA or gDNA that served as material.

Trimming pared 3 bases from V and 0 bases from J, leaving 10 bases between. Germline V CDR1 and CDR2: SGDLS, YYNGEE. The CDR3 has 15 amino acids. As originally analysed: For nucleated cells, counts were estimated from reference gene primer amplification. Assay: immunoSEQ multiplex PCR; the TCRdb copy retains only in-frame clones and omits some. V, J and clone size were drawn from that table, and D and trimming were deduced from the DNA. The sample lists some 180,000 clones; approximately 85% were seen once. The chain recombines TRBV9 with TRBJ1-5, with D hard to call. The sequence was obtained from an older woman with acute or convalescent COVID-19. Sequenced input: peripheral blood. The CDR3 DNA is TGTGCCAGCAGCGCGGGAGGACGTAGCAATCAGCCCCAGCATTTT. Its protein product is CASSAGGRSNQPQHF.